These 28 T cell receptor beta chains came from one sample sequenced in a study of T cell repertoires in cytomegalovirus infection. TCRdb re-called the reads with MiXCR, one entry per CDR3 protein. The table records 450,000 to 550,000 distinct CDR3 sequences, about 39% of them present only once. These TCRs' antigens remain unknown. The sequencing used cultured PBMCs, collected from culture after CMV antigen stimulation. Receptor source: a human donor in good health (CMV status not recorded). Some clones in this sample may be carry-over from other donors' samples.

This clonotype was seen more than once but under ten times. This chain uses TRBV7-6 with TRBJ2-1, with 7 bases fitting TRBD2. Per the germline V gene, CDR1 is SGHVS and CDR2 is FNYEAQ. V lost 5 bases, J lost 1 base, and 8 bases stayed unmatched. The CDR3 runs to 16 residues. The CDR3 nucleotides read TGTGCCAGCAGCAGCCGGAGAGCGGGGTCCTACAATGAGCAGTTCTTC. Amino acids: CASSSRRAGSYNEQFF.

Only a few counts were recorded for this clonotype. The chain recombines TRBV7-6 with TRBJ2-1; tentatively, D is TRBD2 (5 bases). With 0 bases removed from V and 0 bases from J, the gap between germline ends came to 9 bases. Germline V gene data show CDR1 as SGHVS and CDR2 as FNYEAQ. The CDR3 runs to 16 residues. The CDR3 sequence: CASSLALGSSYNEQFF. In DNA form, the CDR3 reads TGTGCCAGCAGCTTAGCGCTTGGGAGCTCCTACAATGAGCAGTTCTTC.

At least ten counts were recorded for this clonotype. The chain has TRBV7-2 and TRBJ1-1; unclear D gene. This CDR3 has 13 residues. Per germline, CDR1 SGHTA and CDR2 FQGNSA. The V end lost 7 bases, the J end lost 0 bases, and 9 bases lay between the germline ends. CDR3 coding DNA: TGTGCCAGCATTTGGATTATGAACACTGAAGCTTTCTTT. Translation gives CASIWIMNTEAFF.

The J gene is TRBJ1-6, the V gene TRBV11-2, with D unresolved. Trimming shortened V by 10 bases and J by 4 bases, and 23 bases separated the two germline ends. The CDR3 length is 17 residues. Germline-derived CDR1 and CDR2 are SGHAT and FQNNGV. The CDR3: CAKGYGPARFYNSPLHF. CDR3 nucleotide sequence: TGTGCCAAAGGTTACGGGCCAGCACGGTTTTATAATTCACCCCTCCACTTT.

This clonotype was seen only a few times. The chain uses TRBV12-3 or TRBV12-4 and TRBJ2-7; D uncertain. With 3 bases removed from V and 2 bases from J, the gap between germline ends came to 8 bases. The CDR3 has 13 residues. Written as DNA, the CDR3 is TGTGCCAGCAGTTTCGAGGTTACCTACGAGCAGTACTTC. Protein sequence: CASSFEVTYEQYF.

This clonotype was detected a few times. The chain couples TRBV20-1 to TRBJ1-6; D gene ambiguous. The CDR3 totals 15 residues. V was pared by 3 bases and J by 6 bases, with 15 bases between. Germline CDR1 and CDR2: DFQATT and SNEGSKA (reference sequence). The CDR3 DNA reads TGCAGTGCTAGGACTAGGACCCTTGTTAATTCACCCCTCCACTTT. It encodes CSARTRTLVNSPLHF.

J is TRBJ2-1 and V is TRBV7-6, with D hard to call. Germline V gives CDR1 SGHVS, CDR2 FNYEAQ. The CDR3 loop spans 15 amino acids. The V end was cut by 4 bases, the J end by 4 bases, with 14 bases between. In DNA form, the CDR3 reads TGTGCCAGCAGCTCTGAGGCCGCACCTTACAATGAGCAGTTCTTC. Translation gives CASSSEAAPYNEQFF.

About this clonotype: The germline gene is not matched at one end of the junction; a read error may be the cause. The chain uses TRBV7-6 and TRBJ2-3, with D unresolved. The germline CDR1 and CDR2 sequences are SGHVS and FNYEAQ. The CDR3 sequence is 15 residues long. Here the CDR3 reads CASSPALAGTDAQYF. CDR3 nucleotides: TGTGCCAGCAGCCCCGCCTTAGCTGGCACAGATGCGCAGTATTTT.

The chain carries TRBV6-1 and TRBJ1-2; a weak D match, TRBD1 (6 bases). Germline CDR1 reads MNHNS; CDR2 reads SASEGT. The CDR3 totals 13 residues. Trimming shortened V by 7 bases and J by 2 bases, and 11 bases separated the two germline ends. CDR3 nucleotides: TGTGCCAGCAAACCGGACAGAAACTATGGCTACACCTTC. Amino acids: CASKPDRNYGYTF.

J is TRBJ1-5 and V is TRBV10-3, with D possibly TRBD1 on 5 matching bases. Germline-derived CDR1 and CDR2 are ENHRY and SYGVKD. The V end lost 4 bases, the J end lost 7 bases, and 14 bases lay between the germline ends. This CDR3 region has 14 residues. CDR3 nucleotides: TGTGCCATCAGTGTTGAGGGGTTCGGCCAGCCCCAGCATTTT. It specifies CAISVEGFGQPQHF.

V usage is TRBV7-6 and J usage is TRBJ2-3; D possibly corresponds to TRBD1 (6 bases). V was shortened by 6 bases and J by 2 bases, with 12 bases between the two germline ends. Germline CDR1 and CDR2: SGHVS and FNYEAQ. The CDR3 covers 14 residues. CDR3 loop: CASSFSGDTDTQYF. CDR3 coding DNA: TGTGCCAGCAGTTTCTCAGGGGACACAGATACGCAGTATTTT.

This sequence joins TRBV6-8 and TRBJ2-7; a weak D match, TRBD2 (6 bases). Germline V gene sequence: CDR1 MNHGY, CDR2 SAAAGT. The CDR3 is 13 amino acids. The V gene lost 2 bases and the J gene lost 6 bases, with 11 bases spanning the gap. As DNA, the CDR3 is TGTGCCAGCAGTTACACCTGGGGAGGCGAGCAGTACTTC. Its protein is CASSYTWGGEQYF.

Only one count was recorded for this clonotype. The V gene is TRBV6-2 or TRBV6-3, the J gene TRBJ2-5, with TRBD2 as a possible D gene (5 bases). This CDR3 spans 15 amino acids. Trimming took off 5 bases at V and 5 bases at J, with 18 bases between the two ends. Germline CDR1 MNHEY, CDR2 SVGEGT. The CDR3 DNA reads TGTGCCAGCAGTCCGCGAGGTGCGGGTCTGGAGACCCAGTACTTC. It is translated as CASSPRGAGLETQYF.

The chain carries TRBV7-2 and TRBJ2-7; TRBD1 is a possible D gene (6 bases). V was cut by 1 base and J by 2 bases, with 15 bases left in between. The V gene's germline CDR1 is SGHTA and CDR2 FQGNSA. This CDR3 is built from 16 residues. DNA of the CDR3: TGTGCCAGCAGCTTAGTATCCTTGGGGGCGGCCTACGAGCAGTACTTC. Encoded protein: CASSLVSLGAAYEQYF.

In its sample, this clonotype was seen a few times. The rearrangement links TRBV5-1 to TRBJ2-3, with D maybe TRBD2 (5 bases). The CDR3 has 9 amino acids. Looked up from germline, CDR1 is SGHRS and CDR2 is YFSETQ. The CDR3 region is CAEADTQYF. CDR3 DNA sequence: TGCGCGGAGGCAGATACGCAGTATTTT.

The CDR3, as DNA: TGTGCCAGCAGCTTGGCCGGACTCCTCACAGATACGCAGTATTTT. This sequence encodes CASSLAGLLTDTQYF. The chain links TRBV5-6 to TRBJ2-3, with TRBD2 as a possible D gene (5 bases). CDR1 is SGHDT, CDR2 YYEEEE, per germline. The CDR3 has 15 residues. The germline V and J ends were trimmed by 0 bases and 2 bases, with 10 bases remaining between them.

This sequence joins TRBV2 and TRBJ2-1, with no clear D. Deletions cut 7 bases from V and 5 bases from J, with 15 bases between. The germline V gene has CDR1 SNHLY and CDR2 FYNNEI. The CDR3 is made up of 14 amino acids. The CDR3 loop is CASTMVITDNEQFF. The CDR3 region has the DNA TGTGCCAGCACCATGGTAATCACAGACAATGAGCAGTTCTTC.

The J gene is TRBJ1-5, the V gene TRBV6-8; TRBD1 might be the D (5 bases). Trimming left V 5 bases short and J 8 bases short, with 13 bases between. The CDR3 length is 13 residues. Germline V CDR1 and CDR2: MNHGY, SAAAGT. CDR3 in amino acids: CASSPYQQEPQHF. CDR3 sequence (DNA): TGTGCCAGCAGTCCTTATCAACAGGAGCCCCAGCATTTT.

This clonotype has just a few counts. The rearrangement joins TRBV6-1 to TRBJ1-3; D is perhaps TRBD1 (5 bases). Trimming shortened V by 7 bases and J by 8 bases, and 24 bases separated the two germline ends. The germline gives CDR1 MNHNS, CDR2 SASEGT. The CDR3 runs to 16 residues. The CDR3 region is CASKAGIGRLGDTIYF. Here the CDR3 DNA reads TGTGCCAGCAAGGCAGGGATCGGGCGCTTAGGGGACACCATATATTTT.

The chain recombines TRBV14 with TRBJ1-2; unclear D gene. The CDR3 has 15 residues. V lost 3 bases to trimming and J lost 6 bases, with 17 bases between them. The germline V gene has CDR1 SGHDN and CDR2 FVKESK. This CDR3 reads CASSHGRSSRDGYTF. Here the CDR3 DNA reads TGTGCCAGCAGCCATGGTCGATCTTCGAGGGATGGCTACACCTTC.

The CDR3: CASSQGSETQYF. The CDR3 DNA is TGTGCCAGCTCACAGGGATCGGAGACCCAGTACTTC. This rearrangement joins TRBV18 to TRBJ2-5; no reliable D call. Germline CDR1 KGHSH, CDR2 LQKENI. Trimming pared 4 bases from V and 5 bases from J, leaving 8 bases between. This CDR3 region has 12 residues.

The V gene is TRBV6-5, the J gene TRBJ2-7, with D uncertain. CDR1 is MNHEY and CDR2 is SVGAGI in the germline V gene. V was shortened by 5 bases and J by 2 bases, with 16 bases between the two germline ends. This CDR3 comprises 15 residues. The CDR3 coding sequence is TGTGCCAGCAGTCTCGACGGATCGGCCCCCTACGAGCAGTACTTC. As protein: CASSLDGSAPYEQYF.

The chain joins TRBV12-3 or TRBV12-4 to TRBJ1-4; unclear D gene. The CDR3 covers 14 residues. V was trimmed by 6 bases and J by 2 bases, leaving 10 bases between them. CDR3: CASRSARTNEKLFF. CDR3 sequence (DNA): TGTGCCAGCAGATCAGCTCGGACTAATGAAAAACTGTTTTTT.

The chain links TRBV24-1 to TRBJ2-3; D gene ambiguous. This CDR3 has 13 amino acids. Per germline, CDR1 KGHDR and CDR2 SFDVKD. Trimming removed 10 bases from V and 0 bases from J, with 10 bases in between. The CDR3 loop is CATAATSTDTQYF. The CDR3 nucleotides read TGTGCCACTGCGGCGACTAGCACAGATACGCAGTATTTT.

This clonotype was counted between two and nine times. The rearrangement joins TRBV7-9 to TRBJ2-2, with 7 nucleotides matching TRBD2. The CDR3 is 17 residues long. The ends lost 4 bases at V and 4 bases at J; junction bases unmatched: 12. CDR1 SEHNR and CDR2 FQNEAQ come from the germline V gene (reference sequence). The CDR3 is CASSSPRRGSGTGELFF. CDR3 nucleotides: TGTGCCAGCAGCTCCCCCCGTCGCGGGAGTGGCACCGGGGAGCTGTTTTTT.

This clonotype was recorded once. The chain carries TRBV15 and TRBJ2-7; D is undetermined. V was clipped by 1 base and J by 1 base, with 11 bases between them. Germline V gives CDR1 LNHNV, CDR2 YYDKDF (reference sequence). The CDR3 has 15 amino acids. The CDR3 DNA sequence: TGTGCCACCAGCAGAGGAGTTGCAAGTTCCTACGAGCAGTACTTC. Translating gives CATSRGVASSYEQYF.

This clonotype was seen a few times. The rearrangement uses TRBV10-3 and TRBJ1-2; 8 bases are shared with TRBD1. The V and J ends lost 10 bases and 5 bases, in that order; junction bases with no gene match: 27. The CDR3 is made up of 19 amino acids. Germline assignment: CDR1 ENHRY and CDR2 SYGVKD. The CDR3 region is CATKRIRTGNVLSSYGYTF. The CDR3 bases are TGTGCCACCAAACGCATTCGGACAGGGAATGTTCTAAGCTCGTATGGCTACACCTTC.

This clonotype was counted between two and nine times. CDR3 amino acids: CASSRDRGGMGNTEAFF. The CDR3 coding sequence is TGTGCCAGCAGCCGGGACCGAGGGGGTATGGGGAACACTGAAGCTTTCTTT. The chain employs TRBV12-3 or TRBV12-4 and TRBJ1-1, with D possibly being TRBD1 (6 bases). V lost 6 bases and J lost 1, with 21 bases in between. The CDR3 loop spans 17 amino acids.